One sample yielded the 2 T cell receptor beta chains listed below, sequenced in a study of glioma-infiltrating T cells after dendritic cell vaccination. Clones were sequenced by immunoSEQ multiplex PCR, and TCRdb holds only the in-frame ones, with some missing. The data contain 85,000 or so clones, 85% of them singletons. Time point denoted: after dendritic cell vaccination, including at tumor progression/relapse. The material was blood, obtained after dendritic cell vaccination. The receptors were gathered from a human donor with glioblastoma.

The chain is built from TRBV5-1 and TRBJ2-2, with D maybe TRBD2 (6 bases). Germline CDR1 is SGHRS and CDR2 is YFSETQ. This CDR3 region has 15 residues. V was clipped by 4 bases and J by 3 bases, with 13 bases between them. In nucleotides, the CDR3 is TGCGCCAGCAGCCTAGGAGGGCGCGACACCGGGGAGCTGTTTTTT. This codes for CASSLGGRDTGELFF. Complete variable domain (other parts from reference TRBV5-1 and TRBJ2-2): KAGVTQTPRYLIKTRGQQVTLSCSPISGHRSVSWYQQTPGQGLQFLFEYFSETQRNKGNFPGRFSGRQFSNSRSEMNVSTLELGDSALYLCASSLGGRDTGELFFGEGSRLTVL.

J is TRBJ2-5 and V is TRBV2; a possible D gene is TRBD1 (5 bases). The germline V gene encodes CDR1 SNHLY and CDR2 FYNNEI. V was trimmed by 2 bases and J by 4 bases, leaving 5 bases between them. This CDR3 is built from 12 residues. The CDR3 is CASSERGETQYF. CDR3 coding DNA: TGTGCCAGCAGTGAAAGGGGAGAGACCCAGTACTTC.